This record concerns one T cell receptor beta chain sequence. The data were taken from a study of technical replicates of blood from a handful of donors. This CDR3 is built from 16 residues. V lost 1 base, J lost 0 bases, and 2 bases stayed unmatched. Looked up from germline, CDR1 is LNHNV and CDR2 is YYDKDF (reference sequence). The method was immunoSEQ multiplex PCR; TCRdb's version includes in-frame clones alone and lacks a portion of them. The sample lists 15,000 to 20,000 clones; 80% to 90% were seen once. The V and J genes are TRBV15 and TRBJ2-7; 11 bases are shared with TRBD2. This sequence originates from a human donor in good health. The sequencing sample was made of PBMCs. The CDR3 here is CATSRGTSGYSYEQYF. The CDR3 DNA is TGTGCCACCAGCAGAGGGACTAGCGGGTACTCCTACGAGCAGTACTTC.